This TCR beta chain was found in a study of blood T cell repertoires in COVID-19. Libraries were prepared by immunoSEQ multiplex PCR; TCRdb keeps only in-frame clonotypes and omits some of them. The data show 450,000 to 500,000 clones, 80% to 90% seen once. In its sample, this clone was seen once. Germline CDR1 and CDR2: DFQATT and SNEGSKA (reference sequence). The CDR3 spans 14 residues. V lost 3 bases and J 4 bases, leaving 10 bases between the germline ends. Sequencing was done on a sample of peripheral blood. This chain links TRBV20-1 with TRBJ1-6; maybe TRBD1 (6 bases). The source of this sequence is a human donor in a cohort sampled during active COVID-19. The CDR3 DNA reads TGCAGTGCTAGTCCAGGGGAGTATAATTCACCCCTCCACTTT. Translating gives CSASPGEYNSPLHF.